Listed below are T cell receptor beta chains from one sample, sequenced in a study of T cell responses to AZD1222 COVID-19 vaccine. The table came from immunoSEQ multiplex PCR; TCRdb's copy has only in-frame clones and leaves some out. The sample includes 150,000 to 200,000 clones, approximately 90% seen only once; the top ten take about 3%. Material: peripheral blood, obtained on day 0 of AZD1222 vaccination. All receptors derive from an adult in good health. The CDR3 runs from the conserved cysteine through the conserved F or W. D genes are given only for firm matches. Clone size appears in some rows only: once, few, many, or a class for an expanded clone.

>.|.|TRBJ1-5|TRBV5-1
TGCGCCAGCAGCCTACAGGGTCAGCCCCAGCATTTT
CASSLQGQPQHF
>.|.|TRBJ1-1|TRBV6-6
TGTGCCAGCGCGAGGACGCCTGGGGAAGCTTTCTTT
CASARTPGEAFF
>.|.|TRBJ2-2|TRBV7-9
TGTGCCCCTCGGAGCTCGAACACCGGGGAGCTGTTTTTT
CAPRSSNTGELFF
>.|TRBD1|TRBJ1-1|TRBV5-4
TGTGCCAGCAGCCGGGACAGCTCATTTCGGAACACTGAAGCTTTCTTT
CASSRDSSFRNTEAFF
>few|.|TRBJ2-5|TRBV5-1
TGCGCCAGCAGCCAAAGCCAAGAGACCCAGTACTTC
CASSQSQETQYF
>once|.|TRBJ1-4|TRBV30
TGTGCCTGGACTCGGACAGCTGAAAATGAAAAACTGTTTTTT
CAWTRTAENEKLFF
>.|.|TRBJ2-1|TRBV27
TGTGCCAGCAGTTTAGGGCCAGGGGCCAATGAGCAGTTCTTC
CASSLGPGANEQFF
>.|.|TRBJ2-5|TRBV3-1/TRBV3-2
TGTGCCAGCAGCCGCGGACAGGACAGACTAGGACTGGCCCAGTACTTC
CASSRGQDRLGLAQYF
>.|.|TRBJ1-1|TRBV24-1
TGTGCCACCAGGAGGGGGACGAACACTGAAGCTTTCTTT
CATRRGTNTEAFF
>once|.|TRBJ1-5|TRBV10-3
TGTGCCATCAGAGAACAGGGCTATCAGCCCCAGCATTTT
CAIREQGYQPQHF